What follows are 30 T cell receptor beta chains derived from one specimen sequenced in a study of breast tumors, draining lymph nodes, adjacent tissues. Samples came from axillary lymph nodes draining the breast cancer. TCRdb independently ran MiXCR on the multiplex PCR reads; one entry per CDR3 protein. The repertoire holds about 180,000 distinct CDR3 sequences, with around a third as singletons. Sequenced material: axillary lymph node tissue. The receptors stem from a female donor with breast cancer. Some clones in this sample may be carry-over from other donors' samples.

Only a few counts were recorded for this clonotype. This may come from a read error, since a much larger clone is one base off. The rearrangement links TRBV20-1 to TRBJ1-5; unclear D gene. CDR3 length: 15 residues. Germline CDR1 and CDR2: DFQATT and SNEGSKA (reference sequence). The CDR3 nucleotides read TGCAGTGCTAGAGATATCAGGCGGAGCACTCAGCCCCAGCATTTT. Amino acids: CSARDIRRSTQPQHF.

This clonotype was seen many times. The J gene is TRBJ2-1, the V gene TRBV7-8; TRBD2 is a possible D gene (7 bases). V was trimmed by 2 bases and J by 11 bases, leaving 22 bases between them. Germline values: CDR1 SGHVS, CDR2 FQNEAQ. The CDR3 loop spans 16 amino acids. The CDR3 is CASSLRLGGTMNKQFF. CDR3 coding DNA: TGTGCCAGCAGCTTAAGGTTGGGAGGGACAATGAATAAGCAGTTCTTC. Full variable domain (outside the CDR3, taken from reference TRBV7-8 and TRBJ2-1): GAGVSQSPRYKVAKRGQDVALRCDPISGHVSLFWYQQALGQGPEFLTYFQNEAQLDKSGLPSDRFFAERPEGSVSTLKIQRTQQEDSAVYLCASSLRLGGTMNKQFFGPGTRLTVL.

This clonotype has a count of ten or more. This sequence joins TRBV19 and TRBJ2-1, with D possibly matching TRBD2 (5 bases). V lost 2 bases and J 4 bases, leaving 12 bases between the germline ends. The V gene's germline CDR1 is LNHDA and CDR2 SQIVND (reference sequence). The CDR3 has 15 residues. CDR3 nucleotide sequence: TGTGCCAGTAGTATACTGCAGAGAGGGTACAATGAGCAGTTCTTC. Encoded protein: CASSILQRGYNEQFF. The whole variable domain, filled in from reference TRBV19 and TRBJ2-1, reads DGGITQSPKYLFRKEGQNVTLSCEQNLNHDAMYWYRQDPGQGLRLIYYSQIVNDFQKGDIAEGYSVSREKKESFPLTVTSAQKNPTAFYLCASSILQRGYNEQFFGPGTRLTVL.

This chain connects TRBV12-3 or TRBV12-4 to TRBJ2-1, with D perhaps TRBD1 (5 bases). Trimming left V 8 bases short and J 7 bases short, with 27 bases between. The CDR3 runs 17 residues. The CDR3 is CASSLIKGRLGENEQFF. CDR3 DNA sequence: TGTGCCAGCTCACTCATTAAGGGGCGCCTTGGCGAGAATGAGCAGTTCTTC.

This chain joins TRBV10-1 and TRBJ1-1; D is ambiguous. Trimming left V 8 bases short and J 2 bases short, with 9 bases between. This CDR3 region has 12 residues. Germline-derived CDR1 and CDR2 are WNHNN and SYGVQD (reference sequence). CDR3 bases: TGCGCCAGCCGCGGGGTTAACACTGAAGCTTTCTTT. This translates into CASRGVNTEAFF.

This clonotype was counted only a few times. This clone may be a read error of a much larger clone one base away. V usage is TRBV7-2 and J usage is TRBJ1-3; 7 positions match TRBD1. The CDR3 consists of 17 residues. CDR1 SGHTA and CDR2 FQGNSA come from the germline V gene. In nucleotides, the CDR3 is TGTGCCAGCAGCTTAACACAGCTACAGGGGTCTGGAAACCCCATATATTTT. Translating it yields CASSLTQLQGSGNPIYF.

At least ten counts were recorded for this clonotype. No DNA is shown, since the ends of the CDR3 on it are uncertain; the CDR3 is the one TCRdb lists. The chain links TRBV6-1 to TRBJ2-2; the table's D gene call, TRBD2, was not cross checked with the DNA. CDR1 is MNHNS, CDR2 SASEGT, per germline. The CDR3 contains 18 residues when both ends are counted. This CDR3 is CASSDARSSGQNTGELFF.

This rearrangement joins TRBV7-9 to TRBJ1-6, with 7 bases fitting TRBD1. The V gene end was trimmed by 5 bases and the J gene end by 7 bases; junction bases not matched to a gene: 11. The CDR3 loop spans 16 amino acids. CDR1 SEHNR and CDR2 FQNEAQ come from the germline V gene (reference sequence). This chain's CDR3 is CASSPFPSGGNSPLHF. The CDR3 DNA reads TGTGCCAGCAGCCCTTTCCCATCAGGGGGAAATTCACCCCTCCACTTT.

This clonotype was seen more than once but under ten times. This chain's CDR3 is CASGGTGSSYEQYF. The CDR3 region has the DNA TGTGCCAGCGGGGGGACAGGGAGCTCCTACGAGCAGTACTTC. J is TRBJ2-7 and V is TRBV6-5; the match to TRBD1 covers 9 bases. Looked up from germline, CDR1 is MNHEY and CDR2 is SVGAGI. J was trimmed by 0 bases and V by 8 bases; bases with no gene match: 5. This CDR3 comprises 14 residues.

This clonotype has a count of ten or more. The V call is TRBV20-1, the J call TRBJ2-7, with 12 nucleotides matching TRBD2. Germline V gives CDR1 DFQATT, CDR2 SNEGSKA (reference sequence). V dropped 1 base and J dropped 2; count of bases not matched to a gene: 9. CDR3 length equals 17 residues. The chain's CDR3 is CSARAAGLAGLTYEQYF. CDR3 nucleotide sequence: TGCAGTGCTAGAGCCGCAGGACTAGCGGGGCTCACCTACGAGCAGTACTTC.

In its sample, this clonotype was seen many times. The chain combines TRBV4-1 with TRBJ2-1; 9 bases match TRBD2. Germline CDR1 and CDR2: MGHRA and YSYEKL. With 4 bases clipped from V and 15 bases from J, the junction kept 10 bases outside the gene matches. There are 13 residues in the CDR3. The CDR3 sequence is CASSLGFSGRPFF. CDR3 in DNA: TGCGCCAGCAGCCTAGGATTTAGCGGGAGACCGTTCTTC.

The sample holds one count of this clonotype. The chain joins TRBV15 to TRBJ2-5; D ambiguous. Germline-derived CDR1 and CDR2 are LNHNV and YYDKDF (reference sequence). Trimming shortened V by 1 base and J by 7 bases, and 16 bases separated the two germline ends. The CDR3 totals 15 residues. CDR3 region: CATSRVVGPLRTQYF. In nucleotides, the CDR3 is TGTGCCACCAGCAGAGTAGTAGGGCCGCTCAGGACCCAGTACTTC.

The chain links TRBV25-1 to TRBJ1-1, with D tentatively TRBD1 (6 bases). Germline CDR1 and CDR2: MGHDK and SYGVNS. The CDR3 contains 15 residues. Trimming cost V 4 bases and J 5 bases, with 17 bases left between them. CDR3 in DNA: TGTGCCAGCAGTGTGGGGGGGGCCAGTGGGACTGAAGCTTTCTTT. It codes for CASSVGGASGTEAFF.

V usage is TRBV19 and J usage is TRBJ1-5, with a possible D match to TRBD1 (6 bases). This CDR3 region has 13 residues. Trimming pared 6 bases from V and 6 bases from J, leaving 12 bases between. Germline V lookup: CDR1 LNHDA, CDR2 SQIVND (reference sequence). In DNA form, the CDR3 reads TGTGCCAGTAGAACAGGGCTGCCTCAGCCCCAGCATTTT. It translates to CASRTGLPQPQHF.

This clonotype was detected many times. The rearrangement uses TRBV6-2 or TRBV6-3 and TRBJ2-5, with 8 bases fitting TRBD1. The CDR3 has 15 amino acids. Germline values: CDR1 MNHEY, CDR2 SVGEGT. J lost 5 bases, V lost 10 bases, and 15 bases had no gene match. The chain's CDR3 is CAIQAGQGYGETQYF. CDR3 coding DNA: TGTGCCATTCAAGCCGGACAGGGTTACGGGGAGACCCAGTACTTC.

The chain recombines TRBV24-1 with TRBJ1-4; no clear D gene. The CDR3 is 16 amino acids. Looked up from germline, CDR1 is KGHDR and CDR2 is SFDVKD. The V end lost 5 bases, the J end lost 6 bases, and 18 bases lay between the germline ends. CDR3 coding DNA: TGTGCCACCAGTGCGGCTAGCGGGAAAAGATATGAAAAACTGTTTTTT. Its protein is CATSAASGKRYEKLFF.

This clonotype was seen at least ten times. The chain recombines TRBV20-1 with TRBJ2-1; maybe TRBD2 (5 bases). Germline lookup yields CDR1 DFQATT and CDR2 SNEGSKA (reference sequence). The CDR3 covers 14 residues. The V and J ends lost 3 bases and 0 bases respectively, with 9 bases between them. The CDR3 spells CSASEAGSYNEQFF. The CDR3 nucleotides are TGCAGTGCTAGTGAGGCGGGCTCCTACAATGAGCAGTTCTTC.

On this clonotype itself: One end of the junction varies from germline; a read error may be responsible. The chain couples TRBV6-7 to TRBJ2-2; D remains unclear. TRBV6-7 is placed among ORFs of uncertain function. The CDR3 runs 17 residues. The CDR3 bases are TGTGCCAGCAGTCACTCGTCCGATCTGGAAAACACCGGGGAGCTGTTTTTT. It is translated as CASSHSSDLENTGELFF.

In regard to this clonotype: Given a much more abundant clone one base away, this may be a read error. Given the absence of the conserved phenylalanine or tryptophan at the CDR3 end, a read error is likely. V usage is TRBV20-1 and J usage is TRBJ2-7; 9 nucleotides match TRBD1. The germline gives CDR1 DFQATT, CDR2 SNEGSKA (reference sequence). The trim removed 5 bases at V and 6 bases at J, leaving 11 bases unmatched. This CDR3 is built from 14 residues. The CDR3 spells CSAYTGTGNSEQYL. The CDR3 nucleotides read TGCAGTGCTTACACCGGGACAGGGAACTCCGAGCAGTACCTC.

As concerns this clonotype: The junction differs from germline at one of its ends, possibly a read error. This chain connects TRBV20-1 to TRBJ2-2; D could derive from TRBD1 or TRBD2 (5 bases each). This CDR3 is 14 amino acids long. In germline, CDR1 is DFQATT, CDR2 SNEGSKA (reference sequence). The CDR3 nucleotides are TGCAGTGCTAAAGTCGAGGGAACCTCTGGGGCGCTGTTTTTT. Its translation: CSAKVEGTSGALFF.

The rearrangement uses TRBV5-4 and TRBJ1-2, with TRBD1 matching over 11 bases. Trimming at V came to 0 bases and at J to 5 bases, leaving 9 bases not matched to a gene. CDR1 is SGHNT, CDR2 YYREEE, per germline (reference sequence). This CDR3 is 17 amino acids long. CDR3 sequence: CASSLGRDRGVRYGYTF. The DNA of the CDR3 is TGTGCCAGCAGCTTGGGCCGGGACAGGGGGGTAAGATATGGCTACACCTTC.

This clonotype was detected many times. The chain has TRBV4-1 and TRBJ2-5, with TRBD1 identical over 9 bases. V lost 5 bases to trimming and J lost 4 bases; unmatched junction nucleotides: 8. The CDR3 is made up of 15 amino acids. The germline CDR1 and CDR2 sequences are MGHRA and YSYEKL. The CDR3 DNA sequence: TGCGCCAGCAGCTGGGGACAGGGCGGAAGAGAGACCCAGTACTTC. It translates to CASSWGQGGRETQYF.

In regard to this clonotype: A clone one base away is much larger, so this may be a read error. The CDR3 loop is CASSVSRQAHEQYF. CDR3 DNA sequence: TGTGCCAGCAGCGTATCGAGACAGGCCCACGAGCAGTACTTC. The chain couples TRBV9 to TRBJ2-7; maybe TRBD1 (6 bases). CDR1 and CDR2 (germline): SGDLS, YYNGEE. Trimming removed 1 base from V and 5 bases from J, with 13 bases in between. This CDR3 region has 14 residues.

Notes on this clonotype: Germline is not matched at one junction end, which may reflect a read error. The rearrangement uses TRBV6-5 and TRBJ1-2, with D maybe TRBD1 (5 bases). Germline-derived CDR1 and CDR2 are MNHEY and SVGAGI. The CDR3 is made up of 15 amino acids. CDR3 region: CASSHSQTAYHGYTF. CDR3 in DNA: TGTGCCAGCAGTCACTCCCAGACAGCGTACCATGGCTACACCTTC.

This clonotype was counted at least ten times. The gene calls are TRBV6-6 and TRBJ2-1; D ambiguous. Germline CDR1 and CDR2: MNHNY and SVGAGI (reference sequence). V was pared by 2 bases and J by 3 bases, with 2 bases between. The CDR3 totals 12 residues. The CDR3 here is CASSYGYNEQFF. CDR3 nucleotides: TGTGCCAGCAGTTACGGCTACAATGAGCAGTTCTTC.

This clonotype appeared many times. Here the CDR3 reads CASSPGQGIPLYEQYF. The CDR3 DNA follows: TGTGCCAGCAGCCCAGGACAGGGAATCCCCCTCTACGAGCAGTACTTC. This chain joins TRBV7-9 and TRBJ2-7, with 8 bases that match TRBD1. Germline lookup yields CDR1 SEHNR and CDR2 FQNEAQ (reference sequence). The ends lost 5 bases at V and 3 bases at J; junction bases unmatched: 12. The CDR3 extends over 16 amino acids. Using reference TRBV7-9 and TRBJ2-7 for the parts outside the CDR3, the full variable domain is DTGVSQNPRHKITKRGQNVTFRCDPISEHNRLYWYRQTLGQGPEFLTYFQNEAQLEKSRLLSDRFSAERPKGSFSTLEIQRTEQGDSAMYLCASSPGQGIPLYEQYFGPGTRLTVT.

This clonotype was picked up many times. The gene calls are TRBV5-1 and TRBJ1-4; no clear D gene. The CDR3 totals 14 residues. V gave up 0 bases and J gave up 7 bases, with 10 bases separating them. The germline gives CDR1 SGHRS, CDR2 YFSETQ. CDR3 bases: TGCGCCAGCAGCTTGGGGCAGACATCTGAAAAACTGTTTTTT. It translates to CASSLGQTSEKLFF.

Ten or more counts support this clonotype. This sequence joins TRBV5-8 and TRBJ2-7; D may be TRBD2 (7 bases). V lost 6 bases to trimming and J lost 0 bases, with 13 bases between them. The CDR3 runs to 14 residues. The germline CDR1 and CDR2 sequences are SGHTS and YDEGEE. The CDR3 reads CASTWGGGSYEQYF. CDR3 DNA: TGTGCCAGCACCTGGGGGGGCGGCTCCTACGAGCAGTACTTC.

Many counts were recorded for this clonotype. The rearrangement joins TRBV20-1 to TRBJ1-4; 8 bases agree with TRBD1. This CDR3 has 13 residues. After removal of 4 bases from V and 5 bases from J, the junction contained 3 bases not matched to a gene. In germline, CDR1 is DFQATT, CDR2 SNEGSKA (reference sequence). CDR3 DNA sequence: TGCAGTGCTACGACAGGGGTGAATGAAAAACTGTTTTTT. Its translation is CSATTGVNEKLFF.

This clonotype was observed a handful of times. The rearrangement links TRBV6-5 to TRBJ1-2, with D possibly matching TRBD1 (5 bases). Germline assignment: CDR1 MNHEY and CDR2 SVGAGI. This CDR3 comprises 15 residues. Trimming removed 5 bases from V and 8 bases from J, with 21 bases in between. CDR3 sequence: CASSHWATGDVGYTF. For the CDR3, the DNA is TGTGCCAGCAGTCATTGGGCAACGGGGGATGTGGGCTACACCTTC.